These T cell receptor beta chains were read from a single sample in a study of blood T cells in healthy people across ages. TCRdb re-called the 5' RACE reads with MiXCR, one entry per CDR3 protein. This table has about 900,000 distinct CDR3 sequences, about 48% appearing once. Sequencing was performed on blood. These TCRs come from a man aged 25 to 45 in good health. Each CDR3 is given without its conserved first and last residue. Clone size is not always given. Where it is, it says once, few, many or a class for expanded clones.

J gene	clone size	V gene	CDR3 protein
TRBJ2-3	-	TRBV3-1	ASSHPSGGASDTQY
TRBJ2-7	-	TRBV7-9	ASRAGTVSYEQY
TRBJ1-2	-	TRBV20-1	SASRGTPSYGYT
TRBJ2-3	-	TRBV24-1	ATSDSGQSTDTQY
TRBJ2-2	few	TRBV24-1	ATSDYGIGNTGELF
TRBJ2-5	few	TRBV20-1	SVSGGADYNEQY
TRBJ2-5	-	TRBV4-2	ASSQASRETQY
TRBJ1-2	-	TRBV3-1	ASSQMQGARFGYT
TRBJ1-5	-	TRBV6-5	ASSPDRTSSNQPQH
TRBJ1-1	-	TRBV21-1	ASSKGALDRMPWDTEAF
TRBJ1-4	few	TRBV28	ASRPPGGANEKLF
TRBJ1-1	-	TRBV9	ASSVEDRPRLVAEAF
-	-	TRBV4-2	ASSHENNEQY
TRBJ2-3	-	TRBV12-3/TRBV12-4	ASSLALAGFDTQY
TRBJ2-3	few	TRBV19	ASSMTSGPASTDTQY
TRBJ2-7	-	TRBV13	ASSFRDRGPYEQY
TRBJ2-3	-	TRBV3-1	ASSPSGELDTQY
TRBJ2-7	few	TRBV7-2	ASSFDWSSYEQY
TRBJ2-1	-	TRBV6-1	ASRGAVINEQF
-	-	TRBV7-9	ASSPGGPHQLDEQY
TRBJ2-1	-	TRBV12-3/TRBV12-4	ASSTLRGPQGEQF
TRBJ1-4	-	TRBV2	ASSEQPLGGLDEKLF
TRBJ2-7	-	TRBV28	ASSLTGLSSYEQY
TRBJ1-2	-	TRBV12-3/TRBV12-4	ASSPRAGVYGYT
-	-	TRBV28	ASLEGIGYEQY
TRBJ2-2	-	TRBV5-1	ARSGPNTGELF
TRBJ1-2	-	TRBV9	ASSVGTEHYGYT
TRBJ2-3	-	TRBV7-2	ASTRGPSTSTDTQY
TRBJ1-1	few	TRBV6-4	ASRQGSASTEAF
TRBJ2-2	-	TRBV7-2	ASSMLAGGNTGELF
TRBJ2-6	-	TRBV29-1	SVYRGSGANVLT
TRBJ1-4	-	TRBV29-1	SVGGAASNEKLF